The subject of this entry is one T cell receptor beta chain. Its matching antigen is unknown. TCRdb's table, derived via immunoSEQ multiplex PCR, lists solely in-frame clones and lacks some. The table records roughly 200,000 clones, roughly 88% of them present only once. This specimen comes from a study of T cell responses to AZD1222 COVID-19 vaccine. General study results and limits: Variant regions that are unmutated are reportedly the target of nearly half of spike-specific TCRs. Only six people who got AZD1222 tested seropositive at baseline.

V lost 0 bases and J lost 4, with 12 bases in between. CDR3 length equals 15 residues. Germline values: CDR1 SGHRS, CDR2 YFSETQ. The sequence derives from an adult in good health. The specimen was peripheral blood, collected on day 0 of AZD1222 vaccination. The V call is TRBV5-1, the J call TRBJ2-3, with D possibly matching TRBD1 (5 bases). This chain's CDR3 is CASSLARQGSDTQYF. The CDR3 coding sequence is TGCGCCAGCAGCTTGGCCAGGCAGGGCTCAGATACGCAGTATTTT.